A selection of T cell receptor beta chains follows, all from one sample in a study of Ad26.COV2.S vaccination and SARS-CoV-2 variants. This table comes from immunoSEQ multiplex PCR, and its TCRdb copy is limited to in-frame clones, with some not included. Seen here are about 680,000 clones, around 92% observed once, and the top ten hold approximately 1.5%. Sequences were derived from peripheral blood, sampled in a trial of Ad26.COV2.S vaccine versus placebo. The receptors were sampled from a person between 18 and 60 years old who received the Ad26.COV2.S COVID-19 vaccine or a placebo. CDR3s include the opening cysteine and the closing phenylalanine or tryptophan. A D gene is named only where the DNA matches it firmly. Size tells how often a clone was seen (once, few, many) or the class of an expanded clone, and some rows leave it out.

CDR3 DNA: TGTGCCAGCAGAGTGGGACAGAATAGCAATCAGCCCCAGCATTTT; CDR3 protein: CASRVGQNSNQPQHF; J gene: TRBJ1-5; D gene: TRBD1; clone size: -; V gene: TRBV6-5
CDR3 DNA: TGTGCAACGGCGGGAGCCGGGTCCTACGAGCAGTACTTC; CDR3 protein: CATAGAGSYEQYF; J gene: TRBJ2-7; D gene: TRBD2; clone size: -; V gene: TRBV11-2
CDR3 DNA: TGTGCCAGCAGTTACCGGGAGGGGGGTCGGACTGAAGCTTTCTTT; CDR3 protein: CASSYREGGRTEAFF; J gene: TRBJ1-1; D gene: -; clone size: once; V gene: TRBV6-2/TRBV6-3
CDR3 DNA: TGTGCCAGCAGCTTTGGGTTGACCTATGGCTACACCTTC; CDR3 protein: CASSFGLTYGYTF; J gene: TRBJ1-2; D gene: -; clone size: -; V gene: TRBV11-2
CDR3 DNA: TGCGCCAGCAGCCAAGAGGTCAGGGCCCAGAACGGCTACACCTTC; CDR3 protein: CASSQEVRAQNGYTF; J gene: TRBJ1-2; D gene: -; clone size: -; V gene: TRBV4-1
CDR3 DNA: TGTGCCAGCAGCCCCCCAGGGGCGACTAATGAAAAACTGTTTTTT; CDR3 protein: CASSPPGATNEKLFF; J gene: TRBJ1-4; D gene: -; clone size: -; V gene: TRBV7-9
CDR3 DNA: TGTGCCAGCAGCAAAGGCAGGGGCACAGATACGCAGTATTTT; CDR3 protein: CASSKGRGTDTQYF; J gene: TRBJ2-3; D gene: -; clone size: -; V gene: TRBV21-1
CDR3 DNA: TGTGCCAGCAGTGACTTAAGGGACACCCACAATGAGCAGTTCTTC; CDR3 protein: CASSDLRDTHNEQFF; J gene: TRBJ2-1; D gene: -; clone size: -; V gene: TRBV2
CDR3 DNA: TGTGCCACCAGCAGAGATCCCCTACAGTACGAGCAGTACTTC; CDR3 protein: CATSRDPLQYEQYF; J gene: TRBJ2-7; D gene: -; clone size: -; V gene: TRBV15
CDR3 DNA: TGCGCCAGCAGCTTAACAGCTGCTTGGGAGCAGTACTTC; CDR3 protein: CASSLTAAWEQYF; J gene: TRBJ2-7; D gene: -; clone size: -; V gene: TRBV5-1
CDR3 DNA: TGTGCCAGTAGTATACCAGGGCAGACCTTTAGCAATCAGCCCCAGCATTTT; CDR3 protein: CASSIPGQTFSNQPQHF; J gene: TRBJ1-5; D gene: -; clone size: -; V gene: TRBV19
CDR3 DNA: TGCGCCAGCAGGACAGTTCCTGGGAGCAATCAGCCCCAGCATTTT; CDR3 protein: CASRTVPGSNQPQHF; J gene: TRBJ1-5; D gene: -; clone size: -; V gene: TRBV5-1
CDR3 DNA: TGCGCCAGCAGCTCCCAGACTAGCGGGGGCACCGTATACAATGAGCAGTTCTTC; CDR3 protein: CASSSQTSGGTVYNEQFF; J gene: TRBJ2-1; D gene: TRBD2; clone size: -; V gene: TRBV5-1
CDR3 DNA: TGTGCCAGCAGTCCCCAGGAGGTAGCGGGGCCCTTCGGGGAGCAGTTCTTC; CDR3 protein: CASSPQEVAGPFGEQFF; J gene: TRBJ2-1; D gene: TRBD2; clone size: -; V gene: TRBV27
CDR3 DNA: TGTGCCTGGAGCTACAACCGGGATCAGCAGTACTTC; CDR3 protein: CAWSYNRDQQYF; J gene: TRBJ2-7; D gene: -; clone size: few; V gene: TRBV30
CDR3 DNA: TGTGCCAGTATGGAGGGGGGACGTAATGAAAAACTGTTTTTT; CDR3 protein: CASMEGGRNEKLFF; J gene: TRBJ1-4; D gene: -; clone size: once; V gene: TRBV19
CDR3 DNA: TGTGCCAGCAGCGTAGGGGGTGGACAGGGTCACACTGAAGCTTTCTTT; CDR3 protein: CASSVGGGQGHTEAFF; J gene: TRBJ1-1; D gene: TRBD1; clone size: many; V gene: TRBV9
CDR3 DNA: TGTGCCTGCCCCCTGCTGAACTCCTATAATTCACCCCTCCACTTT; CDR3 protein: CACPLLNSYNSPLHF; J gene: TRBJ1-6; D gene: -; clone size: once; V gene: TRBV30
CDR3 DNA: TGTGCCACCAGGGACAGGGGCCACGAGCAGTACTTC; CDR3 protein: CATRDRGHEQYF; J gene: TRBJ2-7; D gene: TRBD1; clone size: -; V gene: TRBV24-1
CDR3 DNA: TGTGCCGGCGGGACGGCCCCGAACACTGAAGCTTTCTTT; CDR3 protein: CAGGTAPNTEAFF; J gene: TRBJ1-1; D gene: -; clone size: -; V gene: TRBV2
CDR3 DNA: TGTGCCAGCAGCTTGGGAGGACATGGCTACACCTTC; CDR3 protein: CASSLGGHGYTF; J gene: TRBJ1-2; D gene: -; clone size: few; V gene: TRBV13
CDR3 DNA: TGTGCCAGCAGCCCCATCGGGGACGCTGAAGCTTTCTTT; CDR3 protein: CASSPIGDAEAFF; J gene: TRBJ1-1; D gene: -; clone size: -; V gene: TRBV27
CDR3 DNA: TGTGCCACCAGCAGGGGACGGCTCCAAGAGACCCAGTACTTC; CDR3 protein: CATSRGRLQETQYF; J gene: TRBJ2-5; D gene: -; clone size: -; V gene: TRBV15
CDR3 DNA: TGCGCCAGCAGCCCGTATGGCGGGGGGACCTCCTACGAGCAGTACTTC; CDR3 protein: CASSPYGGGTSYEQYF; J gene: TRBJ2-7; D gene: TRBD2; clone size: -; V gene: TRBV4-3
CDR3 DNA: TGTGCCAGCAGTGACTCCGGGATCAATGAGCAGTTCTTC; CDR3 protein: CASSDSGINEQFF; J gene: TRBJ2-1; D gene: -; clone size: -; V gene: TRBV6-4
CDR3 DNA: TGCGCCAGCAGCCAAGCCCAAACAGGGAACTATGGCTACACCTTC; CDR3 protein: CASSQAQTGNYGYTF; J gene: TRBJ1-2; D gene: -; clone size: -; V gene: TRBV4-1
CDR3 DNA: TGTGCCAGCAGCTTAGGCGGCAGGGGGGGGGAAAAACTGTTTTTT; CDR3 protein: CASSLGGRGGEKLFF; J gene: TRBJ1-4; D gene: TRBD1; clone size: -; V gene: TRBV7-2
CDR3 DNA: TGTGCCAGCAGCTTAGATGTCAGGGAAGAAGCTTTCTTT; CDR3 protein: CASSLDVREEAFF; J gene: TRBJ1-1; D gene: -; clone size: -; V gene: TRBV7-2
CDR3 DNA: TGTGCCAGCAGTTACGGTAGGGTGTCCTACGAGCAGTACTTC; CDR3 protein: CASSYGRVSYEQYF; J gene: TRBJ2-7; D gene: -; clone size: few; V gene: TRBV6-5
CDR3 DNA: TGTGCCAGCAGCCAATTTCTGGACCCGAGCACAGATACGCAGTATTTT; CDR3 protein: CASSQFLDPSTDTQYF; J gene: TRBJ2-3; D gene: -; clone size: -; V gene: TRBV14
CDR3 DNA: TGCAGCGTTGGAGACTTGGTGGCTGGCTACACCTTC; CDR3 protein: CSVGDLVAGYTF; J gene: TRBJ1-2; D gene: -; clone size: -; V gene: TRBV29-1
CDR3 DNA: TGTGCCATCAGTGAGTCGAGGGTGAATAATGAAAAACTGTTTTTT; CDR3 protein: CAISESRVNNEKLFF; J gene: TRBJ1-4; D gene: -; clone size: -; V gene: TRBV10-3
CDR3 DNA: TGTGCCACCAGTGTTGGCGGGGAGCTGTTTTTT; CDR3 protein: CATSVGGELFF; J gene: TRBJ2-2; D gene: -; clone size: -; V gene: TRBV24-1
CDR3 DNA: TGTGCCACCAGTGAAACCGGACTAGCGGGAGATTACCTTTGGGCAGATACGCAGTATTTT; CDR3 protein: CATSETGLAGDYLWADTQYF; J gene: TRBJ2-3; D gene: TRBD2; clone size: once; V gene: TRBV24-1
CDR3 DNA: TGTGCCAGCAGTTGGCTCACTCCGGGGGGCGAGCAGTACTTC; CDR3 protein: CASSWLTPGGEQYF; J gene: TRBJ2-7; D gene: TRBD2; clone size: -; V gene: TRBV6-2/TRBV6-3
CDR3 DNA: TGTGCCAGCAGTTATACCCAGGGGTTGGGCTACACCTTC; CDR3 protein: CASSYTQGLGYTF; J gene: TRBJ1-2; D gene: -; clone size: -; V gene: TRBV21-1
CDR3 DNA: TGTGCCAGCAGCTTGGGACAGGGCCTAAACACCGGGGAGCTGTTTTTT; CDR3 protein: CASSLGQGLNTGELFF; J gene: TRBJ2-2; D gene: TRBD1; clone size: -; V gene: TRBV11-2
CDR3 DNA: TGCGCCAGCAGCCCGGGACAGGAAGAGACCCAGTACTTC; CDR3 protein: CASSPGQEETQYF; J gene: TRBJ2-5; D gene: TRBD1; clone size: -; V gene: TRBV10-2
CDR3 DNA: TGTGCCAGTAGTATAGGGCTTTATCAGCCCCAGCATTTT; CDR3 protein: CASSIGLYQPQHF; J gene: TRBJ1-5; D gene: -; clone size: few; V gene: TRBV19
CDR3 DNA: TGTGCCAGCAGCCATGGACTGTCCTACGAGCAGTACTTC; CDR3 protein: CASSHGLSYEQYF; J gene: TRBJ2-7; D gene: -; clone size: -; V gene: TRBV7-2
CDR3 DNA: TGTGCCAGCAGTGGGGGACAGGGGCTTCGAGGCTACACCTTC; CDR3 protein: CASSGGQGLRGYTF; J gene: TRBJ1-2; D gene: TRBD1; clone size: -; V gene: TRBV2
CDR3 DNA: TGTGCCAGCAGCCAAGAGTCGAGACTTTTCCTGGACGAGCAGTACTTC; CDR3 protein: CASSQESRLFLDEQYF; J gene: TRBJ2-7; D gene: -; clone size: -; V gene: TRBV4-2
CDR3 DNA: TGCAGCGTTGAATATCAGGGCTACGAGCAGTACTTC; CDR3 protein: CSVEYQGYEQYF; J gene: TRBJ2-7; D gene: -; clone size: -; V gene: TRBV29-1
CDR3 DNA: TGTGCCACCAGCAGAGATCGGGGGCTTAGCGGGGAGCTGTTTTTT; CDR3 protein: CATSRDRGLSGELFF; J gene: TRBJ2-2; D gene: -; clone size: -; V gene: TRBV15
CDR3 DNA: TGCGCCAGTAGGCCACTAGCGGGAGAATTCTACGAGCAGTACTTC; CDR3 protein: CASRPLAGEFYEQYF; J gene: TRBJ2-7; D gene: TRBD2; clone size: -; V gene: TRBV5-1
CDR3 DNA: TGTGCCAGCAGCCCGGTGGGCGGGGGGGGCACTGAAGCTTTCTTT; CDR3 protein: CASSPVGGGGTEAFF; J gene: TRBJ1-1; D gene: -; clone size: -; V gene: TRBV5-4
CDR3 DNA: TGTGCCAGCATCGGGACAGGGGGGGTGGATACGCAGTATTTT; CDR3 protein: CASIGTGGVDTQYF; J gene: TRBJ2-3; D gene: TRBD1; clone size: -; V gene: TRBV5-8
CDR3 DNA: TGTGCCAGCCGGGGGGTAGATACGCAGTATTTT; CDR3 protein: CASRGVDTQYF; J gene: TRBJ2-3; D gene: TRBD2; clone size: -; V gene: TRBV10-3
CDR3 DNA: TGTGCCAGCAGCTTCCGGGACCCCCCGTATGGCTACACCTTC; CDR3 protein: CASSFRDPPYGYTF; J gene: TRBJ1-2; D gene: -; clone size: -; V gene: TRBV7-2
CDR3 DNA: TGTGCCAGCCGAGGAGAGGGGGCATCGAGGGAGCAGTACTTC; CDR3 protein: CASRGEGASREQYF; J gene: TRBJ2-7; D gene: TRBD1; clone size: -; V gene: TRBV6-5
CDR3 DNA: TGTGCCAGCTCAGCCGACAGGGGACGGACCGGGGAGCTGTTTTTT; CDR3 protein: CASSADRGRTGELFF; J gene: TRBJ2-2; D gene: TRBD1; clone size: once; V gene: TRBV18
CDR3 DNA: TGTGCCAGCAGCTTAGGACAGGTGGAAGAGACCCAGTACTTC; CDR3 protein: CASSLGQVEETQYF; J gene: TRBJ2-5; D gene: -; clone size: -; V gene: TRBV7-2
CDR3 DNA: TGTGCCAGCAGCTTGGGGCCGGGCGCTGGGGCCAACGTCCTGACTTTC; CDR3 protein: CASSLGPGAGANVLTF; J gene: TRBJ2-6; D gene: -; clone size: -; V gene: TRBV11-2
CDR3 DNA: TGTGCCAGCAGGAATACCGGGGGGGCGGTCGCCGGGGAGCTGTTTTTT; CDR3 protein: CASRNTGGAVAGELFF; J gene: TRBJ2-2; D gene: TRBD2; clone size: -; V gene: TRBV7-9
CDR3 DNA: TGTGCCAGCAGCTTCCGTTGGACTAGCGGGGGGGCGGATACGCAGTATTTT; CDR3 protein: CASSFRWTSGGADTQYF; J gene: TRBJ2-3; D gene: TRBD2; clone size: -; V gene: TRBV7-3